Following are 12 T cell receptor beta chains from one sample sequenced in a study of PD-1 blockade in classical Hodgkin lymphoma. Every patient relapsed after autologous stem cell transplantation, and brentuximab vedotin exposure varied. TCRdb keeps only in-frame clones here, not all; method: immunoSEQ multiplex PCR. Among roughly 62,000 clones listed, 70% to 90% were seen once. The specimen was peripheral blood mononuclear cells (PBMCs), collected at baseline. The receptors shown here come from a human donor with classical Hodgkin lymphoma.

In this sample, this clone turned up a few times. This sample also contains other DNA sequences that code for the same CDR3. V is TRBV19 and J is TRBJ2-1; 9 nucleotides line up with TRBD2. Germline CDR1 LNHDA, CDR2 SQIVND (reference sequence). This CDR3 has 15 amino acids. Trimming cost V 4 bases and J 4 bases; bases outside gene matches: 5. The CDR3 spells CASSRLAGSYNEQFF. The CDR3 DNA sequence: TGTGCCAGTAGTAGGCTAGCGGGGAGTTACAATGAGCAGTTCTTC.

A single count supports this clone. This chain uses TRBV18 with TRBJ2-7; D gene unclear. V was trimmed by 6 bases and J by 6 bases, leaving 18 bases between them. CDR3 size: 14 residues. From germline, CDR1 is KGHSH and CDR2 LQKENI. The CDR3 sequence: CASSSRTSIGEQYF. In nucleotides, the CDR3 is TGTGCCAGCTCCTCAAGGACCTCCATCGGCGAGCAGTACTTC.

The V call is TRBV5-1, the J call TRBJ1-2, with D perhaps TRBD1 (6 bases). Germline values: CDR1 SGHRS, CDR2 YFSETQ. The CDR3 totals 17 residues. Trimming left V 0 bases short and J 2 bases short, with 17 bases between. CDR3 amino acids: CASSLAGGTGLNYGYTF. The DNA of the CDR3 is TGCGCCAGCAGCTTGGCCGGGGGAACAGGGCTAAACTATGGCTACACCTTC.

The V gene is TRBV19, the J gene TRBJ1-3; TRBD1 matches 9 bases. V was clipped by 5 bases and J by 3 bases; unmatched bases: 5. Germline V CDR1 and CDR2: LNHDA, SQIVND (reference sequence). The CDR3 consists of 15 residues. CDR3 sequence (DNA): TGTGCCAGTAGTCCCTGGACAGGGGATGGAAACACCATATATTTT. It yields the protein CASSPWTGDGNTIYF.

This clone turned up a few times. Here the CDR3 DNA reads TGTGCCAGCAGTGACTCCGCAGACAATGAGCAGTTCTTC. Amino acids: CASSDSADNEQFF. The rearrangement joins TRBV6-4 to TRBJ2-1; D is unresolved. There are 13 residues in the CDR3. The ends were cut back, 0 bases at V and 5 bases at J, with 5 bases in the middle. Germline V gives CDR1 MRHNA, CDR2 SNTAGT.

This chain joins TRBV5-1 and TRBJ2-5; 11 bases match TRBD2. The junction had 8 bases not matched to a gene; V was cut back by 3 bases and J by 4 bases. Germline-derived CDR1 and CDR2 are SGHRS and YFSETQ. This CDR3 comprises 16 residues. The CDR3 loop reads CASSSASSGGSETQYF. CDR3 in DNA: TGCGCCAGCAGCTCCGCATCTAGCGGGGGGTCAGAGACCCAGTACTTC.

Only a few counts were recorded for this clone. The chain carries TRBV19 and TRBJ2-7, with D possibly matching TRBD1 (5 bases). V was shortened by 6 bases and J by 2 bases, with 17 bases between the two germline ends. The CDR3 is 15 residues long. The germline CDR1 and CDR2 sequences are LNHDA and SQIVND (reference sequence). CDR3 nucleotide sequence: TGTGCCAGTAGACTTACAGGCACTGGGACCTACGAGCAGTACTTC. It codes for CASRLTGTGTYEQYF. Using reference TRBV19 and TRBJ2-7 for the parts outside the CDR3, the full variable domain is DGGITQSPKYLFRKEGQNVTLSCEQNLNHDAMYWYRQDPGQGLRLIYYSQIVNDFQKGDIAEGYSVSREKKESFPLTVTSAQKNPTAFYLCASRLTGTGTYEQYFGPGTRLTVT.

The rearrangement joins TRBV5-1 to TRBJ1-3, with 7 nucleotides matching TRBD1. Germline V gene data show CDR1 as SGHRS and CDR2 as YFSETQ. V shed 4 bases, J shed 4 bases, and the junction held 11 bases outside the gene matches. CDR3 size: 16 residues. CDR3 region: CASSADVTGTGNTIYF. The CDR3 DNA reads TGCGCCAGCAGCGCTGATGTGACAGGGACGGGAAACACCATATATTTT.

This clone came up once. The CDR3 reads CASSLLKPAVYF. In nucleotides, the CDR3 is TGTGCCAGCAGCTTATTAAAGCCGGCGGTGTACTTC. V gene TRBV7-9 combines with J gene TRBJ2-7, with unresolved D. Trimming removed 2 bases at V and 12 bases at J, with 14 bases between. Germline V gene lookup returns CDR1 SEHNR and CDR2 FQNEAQ (reference sequence). The CDR3 loop spans 12 amino acids.

V gene TRBV9 combines with J gene TRBJ2-5, with D perhaps matching TRBD1 or TRBD2 (5 bases each). The J call is doubtful: the DNA matches TRBJ2-7 better. The CDR3 loop spans 12 amino acids. Germline V lookup: CDR1 SGDLS, CDR2 YYNGEE. For the CDR3, the DNA is TGTGCCAGCGGGCAGGGCGGGTACGAGCAGTACTTC. Protein: CASGQGGYEQYF.

CDR3 region: CASSSPRGQGEKLFF. Written as DNA, the CDR3 is TGTGCCAGCAGCTCCCCGAGGGGACAGGGCGAAAAACTGTTTTTT. V and J are TRBV9 and TRBJ1-4; 9 bases agree with TRBD1. The CDR3 extends over 15 amino acids. The V gene end was trimmed by 4 bases and the J gene end by 8 bases; junction bases not matched to a gene: 9. CDR1 is SGDLS, CDR2 YYNGEE, per germline. The whole variable domain, filled in from reference TRBV9 and TRBJ1-4, reads DSGVTQTPKHLITATGQRVTLRCSPRSGDLSVYWYQQSLDQGLQFLIQYYNGEERAKGNILERFSAQQFPDLHSELNLSSLELGDSALYFCASSSPRGQGEKLFFGSGTQLSVL.

This clone was seen just once. The chain has TRBV5-1 and TRBJ2-5, with 12 positions matching TRBD1. J gave up 5 bases and V 0 bases, and 8 bases lay outside the gene matches. Germline V gene sequence: CDR1 SGHRS, CDR2 YFSETQ. CDR3 length: 17 residues. The CDR3 DNA reads as TGCGCCAGCAGCTTGGGCGGGGGGACAGGGGGCGCGGAGACCCAGTACTTC. The encoded protein is CASSLGGGTGGAETQYF.